This TCR beta chain is drawn from a study of shared clonotypes between healthy human individuals. Trimming took off 1 base at V and 6 bases at J, with 15 bases between the two ends. CDR1 GTSNPN and CDR2 SVGIG come from the germline V gene (reference sequence). The CDR3 is 15 amino acids. In this sample, this clone turned up a few times. Its antigen is undetermined. The study's findings and limits: The study found lower generation probabilities in non-shared clonotypes than in those shared by all four donors. A limitation of the genetic and exposure-history diversity represented arose from few donors.

This table comes from immunoSEQ multiplex PCR, and its TCRdb copy is limited to in-frame clones, with some not included. The repertoire has 950,000 to 1,300,000 clones, 65% to 75% of them found once; the top ten carry around 1.5%. Sequenced input: memory CD4+ T cells sorted from blood. This sample's subset: CD45RA-negative fraction. The source of this sequence is a man between 18 and 29 years old in good health. The chain links TRBV30 to TRBJ2-2, with a possible D match to TRBD1 (6 bases). The CDR3 reads CAWSGQGHKAGELFF. Written as DNA, the CDR3 is TGTGCCTGGAGTGGGCAGGGGCATAAGGCCGGGGAGCTGTTTTTT. The full variable domain, its missing parts supplied by reference TRBV30 and TRBJ2-2, is SQTIHQWPATLVQPVGSPLSLECTVEGTSNPNLYWYRQAAGRGLQLLFYSVGIGQISSEVPQNLSASRPQDRQFILSSKKLLLSDSGFYLCAWSGQGHKAGELFFGEGSRLTVL.